This TCR beta chain was observed in a study of T cell changes during pregnancy in multiple sclerosis. Regarding this clone: The same CDR3 can be traced to other DNA sequences in this sample.

CDR1 and CDR2 (germline): SGHAT, FQNNGV. The CDR3 runs to 11 residues. V was shortened by 3 bases and J by 6 bases, with 5 bases between the two germline ends. The method was immunoSEQ multiplex PCR; TCRdb's version includes in-frame clones alone and lacks a portion of them. The sample has about 46,000 clones; approximately 90% are singletons. This chain uses TRBV11-2 with TRBJ1-2; D ambiguous. The sample here was CD8+ T cells from peripheral blood mononuclear cells, taken in the second trimester of pregnancy. The TCR sequence derives from a female donor with multiple sclerosis, enrolled in a pregnancy study. This CDR3 is CASSFVDGYTF. The CDR3 bases are TGTGCCAGCAGCTTTGTAGATGGCTACACCTTC.